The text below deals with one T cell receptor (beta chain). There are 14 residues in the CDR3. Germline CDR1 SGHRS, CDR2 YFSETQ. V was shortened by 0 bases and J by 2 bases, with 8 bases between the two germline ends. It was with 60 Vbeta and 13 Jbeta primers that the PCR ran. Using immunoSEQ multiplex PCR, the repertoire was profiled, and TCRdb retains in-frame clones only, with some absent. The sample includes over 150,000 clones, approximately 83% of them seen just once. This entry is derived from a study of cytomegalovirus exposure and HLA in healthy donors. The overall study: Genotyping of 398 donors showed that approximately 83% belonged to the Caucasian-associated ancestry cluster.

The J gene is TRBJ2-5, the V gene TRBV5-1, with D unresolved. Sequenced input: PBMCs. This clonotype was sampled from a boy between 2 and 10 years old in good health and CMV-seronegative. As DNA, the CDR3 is TGCGCCAGCAGCTTGGCCATCAGACAAGAGACCCAGTACTTC. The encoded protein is CASSLAIRQETQYF.